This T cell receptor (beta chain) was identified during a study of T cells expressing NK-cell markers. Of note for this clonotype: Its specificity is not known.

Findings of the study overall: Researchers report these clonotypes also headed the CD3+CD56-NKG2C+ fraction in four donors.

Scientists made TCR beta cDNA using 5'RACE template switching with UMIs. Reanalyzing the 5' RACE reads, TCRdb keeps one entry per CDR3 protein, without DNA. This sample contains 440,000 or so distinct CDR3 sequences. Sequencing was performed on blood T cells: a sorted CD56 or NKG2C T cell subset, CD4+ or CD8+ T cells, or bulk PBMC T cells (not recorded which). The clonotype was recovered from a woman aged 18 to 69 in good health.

This CDR3 reads CASSVGQGAYEQYF. V gene TRBV9 combines with J gene TRBJ2-7; TCRdb designates TRBD1, a call that cannot be tested without DNA. Germline V gene lookup returns CDR1 SGDLS and CDR2 YYNGEE. The CDR3 sequence is 14 residues long.